The present TCR beta chain was sequenced within a study of shared clonotypes between healthy human individuals (dated by TCRdb to 2018 to 2021). Notes on the research overall: The cohort included three men and a couple of women between 18 and 49 years of age. To estimate repertoire size and how much clonotype sharing occurs between individuals, the study deeply sequenced the blood TCR repertoires of roughly 5 healthy adults. Per donor, three plates each were used for CD4 naive and CD4 memory, two for CD8 naive, and one for CD8 memory. Leukapheresis yielded between about 0.85 and 9.5 billion PBMCs per donor. To increase sequencing depth and limit assay-specific biases, TCR repertoire library preparation and sequencing were carried out by different laboratories using diverse techniques. Study-wide conclusions, independent of this receptor: Because the study included a small number of donors, the genetic and exposure-history diversity represented was limited. Clonotypes shared by all four sorted-subset donors showed higher generation probabilities than non-shared clonotypes. Pairwise subsampling led to the expectation that sequencing depth would affect the degree of clonotype sharing among donors. Sampling was restricted to blood, and TCR repertoires in tissues likely differ from the TCR repertoires found in blood. Sharing across several donors was observed for around 4.8% of naive CD4, under 4% of naive CD8, roughly 2.3% of memory CD4, and around 0.4% of memory CD8 clonotypes. Rarefaction of sorted-subset datasets indicated incomplete sequencing despite the large sequencing depth. Estimated clonotype richness was generally larger for naive than for memory subsets.

Points on this clone: The specificity of this receptor is unknown. Per-base quality was not reported, and no clone a single base away is much larger than it.

CD8 naive samples were CD45RO-negative cells positively selected for CCR7, giving a CD45RA+CCR7+ population that excluded TemRA cells. Healthy HIV-negative adults with no recently reported acute infections or vaccinations were included as donors. Every donor was a Caucasian adult residing in Nashville, Tennessee, USA. Blood was obtained by leukapheresis, after which PBMCs were separated by Ficoll-Histopaque density gradient centrifugation and cryopreserved in liquid nitrogen vapor phase. Purity and quantity of every magnetically sorted T cell population were checked by analytical flow cytometry. Genomic DNA was isolated from each sorted fraction and quantified by UV absorbance on a Nanodrop 2000c. V loses 6 bases of germline sequence and J loses 9 bases, and the interval between the two ends is 12 bases. The germline V gene (reference sequence) provides CDR1 MNHEY and CDR2 SMNVEV. Reading from cysteine to phenylalanine, the CDR3 counts 12 amino acids. The DNA shown is the 36-base CDR3, in frame from base 1.

Using the deep immunoSEQ assay, TCR CDR3 regions were amplified from genomic DNA by multiplex PCR. Genomic DNA extracted from each cell subset was distributed evenly over all wells of several immunoSEQ 96-well plates, and each plate served as one replicate. For sorted subsets, each replicate PCR was loaded with roughly 0.2 ug genomic DNA, equivalent to 25,000 to 35,000 T cell genomes. Purified libraries were quantified with a Qubit 3.0 fluorometer, sized on a Bioanalyzer 2100, and re-quantified with the KAPA Library Quantification kit. Every immunoSEQ 96-well plate was sequenced on a separate single-read 150-cycle Illumina NextSeq 550 flow cell. Turning to the authors' computational methods: Because only junctional sequences without quality scores were contained in the immunoSEQ output, filtering matching that applied to full-length reads could not be performed. Sequences were annotated with PyIR, a Python wrapper for IgBLAST v1.9, using IMGT germline references to assign V/J genes and CDR3. Reads with weak V/J assignments (E-value above 1e-6), missing CDR3, stop codons, out-of-frame junctions, or ambiguous translated residues were removed. V3J clonotypes were defined as sequences sharing an identical inferred V gene, J gene, and CDR3 amino acid sequence. To compute the percentage overlap between repertoires, the number of shared unique clonotypes was divided by the size of the smaller repertoire. Richness of each repertoire was evaluated using RTK rarefaction, the Chao1 estimator, and Recon v2.1 estimates of unobserved clonotypes. Generation probabilities for all TCRbeta clonotypes obtained by the gDNA method from a handful of donors were computed using OLGA. TCRdb provides this immuneACCESS table in a form limited to in-frame rearrangements. Some clones are lacking; in checked studies, under half of them reflect an unresolved V gene, and why the rest are absent is not known. D and trimming were read from the DNA, whereas the V and J calls and clone size are those reported in that table. This sample holds approximately 810,000 clones; roughly 92% were observed only once. The biggest ten clones account for approximately 25% of the sample.

The TCR sequence derives from a young man in good health. The rearrangement joined TRBV27 to TRBJ2-1; matching of 6 bases hints at TRBD1 as the D gene. Sequences were obtained from naive CD8+ T cells sorted from blood. This sample's cell subset or site label indicates: CD45RA+CCR7+. The nucleotide sequence is given as TGTGCCAGCAGGACAGGTGTGGGTGAGCAGTTCTTC. Protein translation: CASRTGVGEQFF.